The TCR beta chain under discussion was sequenced for a study of blood T cells in healthy people across ages. Alongside a J-beta primer mix, a sample-barcoded 5' primer served in a second PCR lasting roughly 7 to 11 cycles. Using its own MiXCR run on the 5' RACE reads, TCRdb lists one record per CDR3 protein. The data hold about a million distinct CDR3 sequences, with about 51% observed a single time. The CDR3 extends over 14 amino acids. This TCR was sampled from a woman aged 55-75 years in good health. The sequenced material came from blood. The chain combines TRBV12-3 or TRBV12-4 with TRBJ2-5, with D perhaps matching TRBD1 (7 bases). The J call is doubtful: the DNA matches TRBJ2-7 better. CDR3 coding DNA: TGTGCCAGCAGTTTGACGTCAGGGGGGAGCGAGCAGTACTTC. It codes for CASSLTSGGSEQYF.